This T cell receptor beta chain was found in a study of T cells in tuberculosis. Study-wide context: Sequenced TCRs come from CD1B-GMM tetramer-binding T cells. Study outcomes and limitations: Low-affinity CD1B-GMM tetramer-binding T cells may have been missed.

Sequencing of TCR-alpha and TCR-beta chains was unpaired. TCRdb's table, derived via immunoSEQ multiplex PCR, lists solely in-frame clones and lacks some. Of tens of thousands of clones in the sample, roughly 93% were seen once. Unmatched junction bases numbered 4, after V lost 6 bases and J lost 6 bases. The CDR3 totals 13 residues. Germline V CDR1 and CDR2: MGHDK, SYGVNS. Cells were sorted from thawed PBMC rested overnight and stained with GMM-loaded CD1B tetramer, viability dye and anti-CD3. The CD1B tetramers carried C32 glucose monomycolate purified from Rhodococcus equi. Tetramer-negative cells, roughly 97,000 per donor, were also sorted.

The gene calls are TRBV25-1 and TRBJ2-1; 8 positions match TRBD1. This receptor was obtained from an adult woman with latent tuberculosis. Sequenced sample: CD1b-GMM tetramer-negative cells sorted from PBMCs. CDR3 DNA sequence: TGTGCCAGCAGCGTAGACAGGGGCAATGAGCAGTTCTTC. Encoded protein: CASSVDRGNEQFF.